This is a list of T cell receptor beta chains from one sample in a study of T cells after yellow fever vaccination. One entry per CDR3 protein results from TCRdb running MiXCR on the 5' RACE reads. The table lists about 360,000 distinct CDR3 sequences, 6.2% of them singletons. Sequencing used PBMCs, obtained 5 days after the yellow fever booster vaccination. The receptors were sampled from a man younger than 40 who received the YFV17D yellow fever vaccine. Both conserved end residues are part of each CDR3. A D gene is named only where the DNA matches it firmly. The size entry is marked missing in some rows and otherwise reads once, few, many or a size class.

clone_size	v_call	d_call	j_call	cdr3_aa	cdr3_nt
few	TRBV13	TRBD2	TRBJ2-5	CASSQRGISGRLETQYF	TGTGCCAGCAGCCAACGCGGAATAAGCGGGAGGTTGGAGACCCAGTACTTC
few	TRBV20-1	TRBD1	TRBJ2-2	CSARRQGRGGELFF	TGCAGTGCTAGGCGACAGGGTCGGGGCGGGGAGCTGTTTTTT
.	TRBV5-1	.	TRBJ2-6	CATSTGGGGANVLTF	TGCGCCACCTCAACCGGGGGCGGTGGGGCCAACGTCCTGACTTTC
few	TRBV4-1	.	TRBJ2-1	CASSQDPATSYNEQFF	TGCGCCAGCAGCCAAGATCCAGCGACGTCCTACAATGAGCAGTTCTTC
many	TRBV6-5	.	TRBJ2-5	CASSMSETQYF	TGTGCCAGCAGTATGTCAGAGACCCAGTACTTC
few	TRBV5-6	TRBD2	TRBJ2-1	CASSEDRTSGYNEQFF	TGTGCCAGCAGCGAAGATAGGACTAGCGGGTACAATGAGCAGTTCTTC
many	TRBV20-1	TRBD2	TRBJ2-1	CSASNTGGQYNEQFF	TGCAGTGCTAGCAATACGGGAGGGCAATACAATGAGCAGTTCTTC
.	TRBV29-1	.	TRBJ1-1	CSVDSRPNTEAFF	TGCAGCGTTGATTCCAGGCCGAACACTGAAGCTTTCTTT
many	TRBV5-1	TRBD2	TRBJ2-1	CASRQLASNNEQFF	TGCGCCAGCAGGCAACTAGCGAGCAACAATGAGCAGTTCTTC
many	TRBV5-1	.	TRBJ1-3	CASSFSINSGDRNTIYF	TGCGCCAGCAGCTTTAGTATCAACAGCGGGGATCGAAACACCATATATTTT
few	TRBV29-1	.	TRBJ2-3	CSAEHETSTDTQYF	TGCAGCGCGGAACACGAAACTAGCACAGATACGCAGTATTTT
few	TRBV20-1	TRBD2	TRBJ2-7	CSARGNGRGTKRLAGVGEQYF	TGCAGTGCTAGAGGGAACGGTAGGGGAACGAAACGACTAGCGGGAGTGGGCGAGCAGTACTTC
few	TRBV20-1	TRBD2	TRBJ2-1	CSATPALARNEQFF	TGCAGTGCTACTCCGGCACTAGCGAGGAATGAGCAGTTCTTC
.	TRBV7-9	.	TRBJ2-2	CASSSGIAGELFF	TGTGCCAGCAGCTCCGGGATAGCCGGGGAGCTGTTTTTT
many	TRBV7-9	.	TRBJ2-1	CASSLDDARFIEQFF	TGTGCCAGCAGCTTAGACGACGCGAGGTTTATTGAGCAGTTCTTC
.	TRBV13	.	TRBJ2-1	CASSSAPSSYNEQFF	TGTGCCAGCTCCAGTGCACCGAGCTCCTACAATGAGCAGTTCTTC
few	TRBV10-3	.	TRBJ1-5	CAISDGGVSNQPQHF	TGTGCCATCAGTGATGGGGGAGTTTCTAATCAGCCCCAGCATTTT
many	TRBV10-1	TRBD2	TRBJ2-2	CASIILAEQNTGELFF	TGCGCCAGCATCATACTAGCGGAACAGAACACCGGGGAGCTGTTTTTT
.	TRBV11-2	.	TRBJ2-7	CASSLEGPSGVAYYEQYF	TGTGCCAGCAGCTTAGAGGGACCCAGCGGTGTAGCTTACTACGAGCAGTACTTC
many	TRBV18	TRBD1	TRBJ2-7	CASSPDRGGQYF	TGTGCCAGCTCACCAGACAGGGGCGGGCAGTACTTC
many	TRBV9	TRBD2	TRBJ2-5	CASTNQGLAVETQYF	TGTGCCAGCACCAACCAGGGACTAGCTGTTGAGACCCAGTACTTC
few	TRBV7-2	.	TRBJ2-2	CASSLAGLANTGELFF	TGTGCCAGCAGCTTAGCAGGTCTAGCGAACACCGGGGAGCTGTTTTTT
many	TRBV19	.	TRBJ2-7	CASSSAGHRDEQYF	TGTGCCAGTAGTTCCGCGGGACACCGTGACGAGCAGTACTTC
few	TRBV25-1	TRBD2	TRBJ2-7	CASIGGTSGSVEQYF	TGTGCCAGCATAGGGGGGACTAGCGGATCAGTCGAGCAGTACTTC
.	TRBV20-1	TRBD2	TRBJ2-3	CSASEGTSGLTDTQYF	TGCAGTGCTAGCGAAGGTACTAGCGGACTCACAGATACGCAGTATTTT
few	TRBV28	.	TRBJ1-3	CASRYAGASGNTIYF	TGTGCCAGCAGATACGCAGGGGCTTCTGGAAACACCATATATTTT
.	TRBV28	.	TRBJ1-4	CATQGTNEKLFF	TGTGCCACCCAGGGCACTAATGAAAAACTGTTTTTT
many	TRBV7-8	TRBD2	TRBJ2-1	CASSLGLAGNEQFF	TGTGCCAGCAGCCTGGGACTAGCCGGGAATGAGCAGTTCTTC
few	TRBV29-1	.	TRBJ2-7	CSVVRGGTFYEQYF	TGCAGCGTTGTGAGGGGGGGGACCTTCTACGAGCAGTACTTC
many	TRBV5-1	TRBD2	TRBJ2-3	CASSRAGGRADTQYF	TGCGCCAGCAGCCGAGCGGGAGGGCGCGCAGATACGCAGTATTTT
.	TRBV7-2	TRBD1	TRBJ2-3	CASSSPDRAPTDTQYF	TGTGCCAGCAGCTCCCCCGACAGGGCCCCCACAGATACGCAGTATTTT
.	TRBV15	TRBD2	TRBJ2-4	CATSRPGLEANIQYF	TGTGCCACCAGCAGACCGGGACTAGAAGCGAACATTCAGTACTTC